This T cell receptor beta chain was captured in a study of T cells after yellow fever vaccination. Study-wide points: Abundant clonotypes from the bulk population could contaminate FACS-sorted repertoires. On re-exposure, the response was weaker but peaked faster, at day 5 versus 15.

A word on this clonotype: Its target is unknown.

V lost 3 bases to trimming and J lost 1 base; unmatched junction nucleotides: 4. This CDR3 comprises 16 residues. MiXCR, applied by TCRdb to the 5' RACE reads, yields one record per CDR3 protein. The table lists around 550,000 distinct CDR3 sequences, roughly 19% of them singletons. The chain is built from TRBV12-3 or TRBV12-4 and TRBJ2-3, with TRBD2 identical over 10 bases. The clonotype was recovered from a man younger than 40 who received the YFV17D yellow fever vaccine. Source: PBMCs, taken 15 days after the yellow fever booster vaccination. CDR3 region: CASSFSGGARTDTQYF. The CDR3 DNA reads TGTGCCAGCAGTTTCAGCGGGGGGGCCCGCACAGATACGCAGTATTTT.